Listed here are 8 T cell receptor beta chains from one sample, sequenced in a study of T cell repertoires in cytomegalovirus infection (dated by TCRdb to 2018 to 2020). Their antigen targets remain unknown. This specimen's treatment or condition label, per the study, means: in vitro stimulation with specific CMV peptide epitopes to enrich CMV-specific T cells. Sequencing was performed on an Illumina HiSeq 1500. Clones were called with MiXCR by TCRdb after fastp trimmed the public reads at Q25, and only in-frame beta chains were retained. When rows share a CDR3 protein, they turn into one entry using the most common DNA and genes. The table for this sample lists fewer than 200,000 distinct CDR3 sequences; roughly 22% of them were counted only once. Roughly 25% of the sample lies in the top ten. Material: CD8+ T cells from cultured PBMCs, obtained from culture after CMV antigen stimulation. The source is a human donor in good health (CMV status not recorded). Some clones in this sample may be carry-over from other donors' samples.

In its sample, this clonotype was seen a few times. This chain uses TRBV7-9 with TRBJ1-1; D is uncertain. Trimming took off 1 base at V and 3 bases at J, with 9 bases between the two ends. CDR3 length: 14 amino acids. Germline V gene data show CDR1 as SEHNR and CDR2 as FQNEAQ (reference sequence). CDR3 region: CASSLVVGYTEAFF. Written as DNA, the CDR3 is TGTGCCAGCAGCTTAGTTGTGGGATACACTGAAGCTTTCTTT.

The CDR3 is CASSSTAITVTGELFF. The CDR3 DNA is TGTGCCAGCAGCTCTACAGCCATAACAGTTACCGGGGAGCTGTTTTTT. The V call is TRBV7-2, the J call TRBJ2-2; D remains unclear. Germline lookup yields CDR1 SGHTA and CDR2 FQGNSA. Trimming left V 4 bases short and J 5 bases short, with 17 bases between. The CDR3 contains 16 residues.

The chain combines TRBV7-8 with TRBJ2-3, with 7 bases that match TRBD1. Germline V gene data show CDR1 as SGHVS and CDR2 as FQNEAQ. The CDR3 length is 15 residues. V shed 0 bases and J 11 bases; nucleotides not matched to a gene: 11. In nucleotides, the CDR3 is TGTGCCAGCAGCTTAGCACAGGGGCCCTCTTGGGAGCAGTATTTT. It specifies CASSLAQGPSWEQYF.

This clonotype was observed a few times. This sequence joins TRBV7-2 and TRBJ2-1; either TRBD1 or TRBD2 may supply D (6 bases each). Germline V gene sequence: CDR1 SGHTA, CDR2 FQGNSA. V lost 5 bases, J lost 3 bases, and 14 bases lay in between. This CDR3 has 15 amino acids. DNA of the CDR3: TGTGCCAGCAGCGCCCGGGGGCCTAACTACAATGAGCAGTTCTTC. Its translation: CASSARGPNYNEQFF.

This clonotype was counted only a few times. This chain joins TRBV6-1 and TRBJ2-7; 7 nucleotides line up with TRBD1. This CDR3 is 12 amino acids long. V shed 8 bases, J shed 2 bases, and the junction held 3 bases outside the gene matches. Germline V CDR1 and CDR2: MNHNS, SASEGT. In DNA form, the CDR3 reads TGTGCCAGCTTGCAGGGGGCCTACGAGCAGTACTTC. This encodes CASLQGAYEQYF.

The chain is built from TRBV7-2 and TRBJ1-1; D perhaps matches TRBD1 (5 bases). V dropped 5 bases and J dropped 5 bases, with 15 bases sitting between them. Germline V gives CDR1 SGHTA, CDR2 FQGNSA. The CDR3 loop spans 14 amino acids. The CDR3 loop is CASSLSRVETEAFF. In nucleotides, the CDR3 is TGTGCCAGCAGCCTTAGCAGGGTTGAGACTGAAGCTTTCTTT.

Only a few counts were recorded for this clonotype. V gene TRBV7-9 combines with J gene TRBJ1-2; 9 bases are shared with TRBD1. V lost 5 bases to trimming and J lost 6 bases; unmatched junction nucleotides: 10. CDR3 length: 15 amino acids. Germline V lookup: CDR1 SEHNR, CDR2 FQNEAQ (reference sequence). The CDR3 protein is CASSPGTGKENGYTF. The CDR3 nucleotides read TGTGCCAGCAGCCCGGGGACAGGGAAGGAGAATGGCTACACCTTC.

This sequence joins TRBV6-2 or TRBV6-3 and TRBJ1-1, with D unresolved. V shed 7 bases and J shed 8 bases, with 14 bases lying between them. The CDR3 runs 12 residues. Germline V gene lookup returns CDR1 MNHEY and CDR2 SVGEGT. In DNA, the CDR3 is TGTGCCAGCACCGACCGTGGTATGGAAGCTTTCTTT. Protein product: CASTDRGMEAFF.